This paragraph reports one TCR beta chain. Repertoires were generated with immunoSEQ multiplex PCR, while TCRdb's copy carries only in-frame clones and drops some. This sample has over 2 million clones, with 85% to 95% found just once. The data are from a study of shared clonotypes between healthy human individuals. The CDR3 spans 18 residues. Trimming removed 2 bases from V and 9 bases from J; junction bases left unmatched: 22. CDR1 is KGHSH and CDR2 is LQKENI in the germline V gene. It was into CD45RA+ naive and CD45RA-negative memory subsets that the CD4+ cells were split. The sample consisted of naive CD4+ T cells from PBMCs. Subset specified: CD45RA+ positively selected. The TCR comes from a man aged 18 to 29 in good health. Some clones in this sample may be carry-over from other donors' samples. This chain connects TRBV18 to TRBJ2-7; 7 nucleotides match TRBD2. The CDR3 protein is CASSPWEGRSTSGSWQYF. The CDR3, as DNA: TGTGCCAGCTCACCATGGGAGGGGAGGTCTACGAGTGGATCATGGCAGTACTTC.